This section outlines one T cell receptor beta chain sequence together with its context. What antigen it recognizes has not been identified. Within one base of it there is no much larger clone, and no base qualities were kept. This specimen comes from a study of cytomegalovirus exposure and HLA in healthy donors (dated by TCRdb to the late 2010s). About the investigation overall: An earlier analysis of more than 550 of the donors reported approximately 300 Gb of sequence data and 95 million to 130 million unique TCR beta sequences obtained from roughly 170 million T cells. Class I and class II HLA loci were covered by the typing at four-digit resolution. An early release that covered 640 HLA-typed donors contained approximately 320 gigabases of sequencing data and about 84 million unique TCR sequences. The T cell repertoires of some 670 subjects were profiled by immunosequencing and related to cytomegalovirus serostatus. In a later genetic analysis, genome-wide SNP genotypes for about 65% of the roughly 700 donors were used, and that subset was treated as a discovery cohort. An earlier analysis of around 640 of the donors used high-throughput TCR beta sequencing to judge whether each TCR beta V gene segment behaved as functional or pseudogenic. A later analysis re-examined previously published TCR beta repertoires from 610 or so donors and added high-resolution HLA genotyping to investigate patterns of TCR occurrence. Donor age, sex, ethnicity and CMV serostatus were compiled together with the repertoire data. Rather than using new phenotypic data, the later analysis identified candidate immune exposures from TCR beta sequences and from how often those sequences occurred across donors. To predict cytomegalovirus infection status, the study combined high-throughput TCR immunosequencing, statistical association of individual TCRs with disease status, and machine learning. The genetic ancestry cluster associated with self-reported Caucasian donors included about 84% of the roughly 400 genotyped donors. In addition to the first cohort of about 650 subjects, a separate validation cohort of 100 to 150 different subjects was used. The study aimed to test whether cataloging public T cell receptors could reveal signatures of past pathogen exposure. Among over 350 genotyped donors of the cohort, an average of roughly 240,000 unique TCR beta nucleotide sequences were sequenced per donor, around 20% of them non-productive. The number of donors typed differed by locus, with about 629-630 for A, B, C, DRB1 and DQB1, more than 500 for DQA1, about 610 for DPA1, and over 400 for DPB1. About five DR-DQ haplotypes were treated as single units for association and clustering because of strong linkage in the cohort. All discovery cohort repertoires had been generated on a single sequencing platform. Study-wide conclusions, independent of this receptor: When HLA alleles, especially DR and DQ, strongly co-occurred, attributing TCR associations to individual alleles was difficult. Presence/absence analyses assumed roughly uniform sequencing depth across donors, an assumption that may not hold. In a later analysis, some 18,000 TCR beta sequences were associated with specific HLA alleles at a false discovery rate of 0.05. Because counts were too low, 15 to 20 rarely observed V segments, including chromosome 9 orphons, were excluded from the earlier analysis of around 640 of the donors. A later analysis found that HLA-associated TCR beta chains were more clonally expanded and had lower generation probabilities than equally common non-associated chains. In a later analysis, the rate of TCR association differed among HLA loci, with DRB1 alleles having the most associated TCRs and HLA-C alleles having the fewest. The classifier was reported to diagnose cytomegalovirus status with high specificity and sensitivity in both the original cohort and the validation cohort. In a later analysis, most CMV-associated TCR beta chains were found to appear HLA-restricted, with HLA associations seemingly driven largely by CMV exposure. For the cohort, immune exposure information was limited to CMV serostatus. Because the 87-base-pair reads could not distinguish some IMGT-functional V segments, including TRBV6-2 and TRBV6-3, those segments were excluded. It was suggested by the authors that the approach could potentially be generalized to other disease states and immunological phenotypes. While some public TCRs were present in many individuals, most TCR sequences turned up only very rarely across donors. A further reported finding was that TCR beta sequences accurately predicted the HLA-A and HLA-B alleles for most subjects in the first cohort. Linkage disequilibrium might explain the correlated functional status among segregating V segments, but an unknown experimental factor could not be ruled out. An earlier analysis of some 560 of the donors showed that most TCR beta V segments appeared in productive rearrangements either about 87% or about 30% of the time, which broadly matched IMGT annotations. In vitro tests confirmed that a few of the cytomegalovirus-associated TCR beta chains recognize cytomegalovirus antigens. A cluster of highly shared sequence variants was judged likely to represent a technical artifact of the sequencing pipeline. Only TCR beta chains were sequenced in this cohort, and the absence of alpha or paired-chain data limited detectable features. V-gene and J-gene trimming of TCR beta chains was associated with a missense DCLRE1C variant in a later genetic analysis, and the association was replicated in an independent cohort. According to a later analysis, parvovirus B19, influenza, CMV and Epstein-Barr virus appeared linked to several top co-occurrence clusters. Compared with the approximately 720-donor mean, donors in an Asian-associated ancestry cluster had fewer N-insertions in productive TCRs, according to a later genetic analysis. In the study, 150 to 200 TCR beta chains were listed as associated with cytomegalovirus. HLA typing was unavailable for some donors at each locus, so association tests used only the typed subset.

Library construction relied on the immunoSEQ multiplex PCR assay. A mixture of 60 forward primers for TCR Vbeta segments and 13 reverse primers for TCR Jbeta segments was used in the multiplex PCR. A multiplex PCR assay on genomic DNA amplified the CDR3 region of rearranged TCR beta genes. The Illumina HiSeq System was used to sequence the amplified TCR beta libraries as 87-base-pair reads. In the authors' own workflow: Across the 670 or so repertoires, a later analysis counted tens of millions of unique TCR beta chains, around 11 million of which were shared by at least two donors. Raw reads were error-corrected and collapsed into unique sequences by a nearest-neighbor algorithm in which closely related sequences were merged to remove PCR and sequencing errors. Alignment of CDR3 sequences to IMGT reference sequences was used to assign V, D and J gene segments. Each retained sequence needed at least a six-nucleotide match to both a V gene segment and a J gene segment. A rearrangement counted as productive if the CDR3 had no stop codons and remained in frame with V and J, and every other rearrangement counted as non-productive. CDR3 was defined by IMGT convention, running from the second conserved V-encoded cysteine to the conserved J-encoded phenylalanine. In an earlier analysis of 587 of the donors, sequences lacking an unambiguous match to a single V gene segment were excluded. An earlier analysis of 450 to 650 of the donors called V segments functional above 56.7% productive rearrangements and segregating when the between-donor standard deviation exceeded 5%. A statistical classification framework was developed to diagnose cytomegalovirus status using the catalog of TCR beta chain sequences. A later analysis assigned V and J genes by comparing TCR nucleotide sequences with IMGT/GENE-DB human TR gene sequences. In a later analysis, CDR3 sequences and most-parsimonious VDJ recombination scenarios were assigned using the TCRdist pipeline. In a later analysis, every TCR beta chain was defined by the combination of its CDR3 amino acid sequence and its V-gene family, and reads without a unique V-gene family were dropped. In a later analysis, a few hundred highly shared, low-generation-probability nucleotide sequences were removed to address suspected cross-contamination and a sequencing artifact. For each public chain, a later analysis derived a clonal expansion index from normalized ranks of inferred template counts within each repertoire. Generation probabilities in a later analysis came from a VDJ recombination model fitted to out-of-frame rearrangements, and those results were checked against IGoR. In a later analysis, hypergeometric tests were used to score TCR-TCR, TCR-HLA and TCR-CMV co-occurrence, with a repertoire-size bias correction applied to TCR pairs. In a later analysis, false discovery rates were estimated by permuting HLA or CMV assignments 20 times. In a later analysis, co-occurring TCRs were grouped using DBSCAN, and TCRdist sequence similarity was added for clustering within HLA-allele-positive subsets. Co-occurrence clustering excluded repertoires with fewer than 30,000 or more than 120,000 public chains, plus five with anomalous nucleotide sharing. Here the immuneACCESS table is served through TCRdb, limited to in-frame sequences with V and J called. Missing clones are a known gap in these copies; in checked studies unresolved V genes cover under half, and the rest lacks a known reason. V and J calls and clone size are copied from that table; D and trimming were computed from the DNA. In this sample the table shows 150,000 to 200,000 clones, roughly 80% of which occur a single time. The ten most abundant clones make up roughly 0.5% of the sample.

The cohort comprised 550 to 700 healthy bone marrow donors. All cohort members were sampled while nominally healthy, although unrecorded immune exposures were likely present. The donor was CMV seronegative and belonged to the group of 352 seronegative cohort members. Every donor gave a peripheral blood sample, and the peripheral blood mononuclear cells from that sample were used for TCR beta sequencing. The Qiagen DNeasy Blood Extraction Kit was used to extract genomic DNA from the blood cell samples. Reading the germline V gene gives CDR1 SNHLY and CDR2 FYNNEI. V loses 8 bases at its end and J loses 3 bases; junction bases beyond the gene matches: 18. The CDR3 covers 18 residues, taking in both the cysteine and the phenylalanine. The read is trimmed to its CDR3 DNA, 54 bases read in frame from base 1.

The TCR comes from a woman aged 45-65 years in good health and CMV-seronegative. The sample comprised PBMCs. The sequence joins TRBV2 to TRBJ2-1, and 8 junction bases match TRBD2. In nucleotides, the sequence is TGTGCCAGCCATTCGAGTCCCGGGACTAGGAACCACTACAATGAGCAGTTCTTC. Its amino acids are CASHSSPGTRNHYNEQFF.